The rows below give T cell receptor beta chains drawn from one sample of a study of post-analysis software for immune sequencing data. TCRdb fed the PCR reads into MiXCR, producing one record per CDR3 protein. The table lists some 690,000 distinct CDR3 sequences, around 64% of them singletons. Sequencing was carried out using blood. These receptors originate from a girl aged 2 to 9 with multiple sclerosis. CDR3s include the opening cysteine and the closing phenylalanine or tryptophan. The D gene is left open where the match is weak. Where a row states a size, it is once, few, many or the class of an expanded clone; other rows omit it.

D	size	V	J	CDR3	DNA
TRBD1	few	TRBV7-2	TRBJ2-5	CASSRGTAQETQYF	TGTGCCAGCAGCCGTGGGACAGCTCAAGAGACCCAGTACTTC
.	.	TRBV20-1	TRBJ2-3	CSARIGDTQYF	TGCAGTGCTCGGATCGGGGATACGCAGTATTTT
TRBD1	.	TRBV7-2	TRBJ2-5	CTSSLGPGQGPETQYF	TGTACCAGCAGCCTCGGTCCGGGACAGGGACCAGAGACCCAGTACTTC
TRBD2	once	TRBV6-6	TRBJ2-7	CASRTSSGPYEQYF	TGTGCCAGCAGGACATCTAGCGGGCCTTACGAGCAGTACTTC
.	.	TRBV19	TRBJ2-5	CASSMQQETQYF	TGTGCCAGTAGTATGCAACAAGAGACCCAGTACTTC
TRBD2	.	TRBV3-1	TRBJ2-5	CASSQLAGVETQYF	TGTGCCAGCAGCCAACTAGCGGGGGTTGAGACCCAGTACTTC
TRBD2	.	TRBV12-3/TRBV12-4	TRBJ2-1	CASSLAMGIAGGHEQFF	TGTGCCAGCAGTTTAGCGATGGGGATAGCGGGAGGGCATGAGCAGTTCTTC
.	.	TRBV5-1	TRBJ2-1	CASSGGRTEDEQFF	TGCGCCAGTTCTGGGGGCAGAACCGAGGATGAGCAGTTCTTC
.	few	TRBV12-3/TRBV12-4	TRBJ1-2	CASSPRTAYGYTF	TGTGCCAGCAGTCCCCGGACAGCTTATGGCTACACCTTC
.	.	TRBV12-3/TRBV12-4	TRBJ1-1	CASSPYWAGAFF	TGTGCCAGCAGTCCCTATTGGGCCGGGGCTTTCTTT
TRBD2	once	TRBV7-2	TRBJ2-3	CASSSGLAPGTDTQYF	TGTGCCAGCAGCTCGGGACTAGCGCCGGGCACAGATACGCAGTATTTT
TRBD1	.	TRBV12-3/TRBV12-4	TRBJ2-7	CASSLDRVGQYF	TGTGCCAGCAGCCTCGACAGGGTCGGGCAGTACTTC
.	.	TRBV5-1	TRBJ2-1	CATYSGQPSNEQFF	TGCGCCACGTATTCCGGACAGCCTTCCAATGAGCAGTTCTTC
TRBD1	.	TRBV12-3/TRBV12-4	TRBJ1-1	CASRYRGGTEAFF	TGTGCCAGCAGGTACAGGGGGGGTACTGAAGCTTTCTTT
.	.	TRBV7-8	TRBJ2-7	CASSLIGRYEQYF	TGTGCCAGCAGCTTAATAGGGCGGTACGAGCAGTACTTC
.	once	TRBV5-1	TRBJ2-5	CASSFSPRETQYF	TGCGCCAGCAGTTTCTCCCCTCGGGAGACCCAGTACTTC
.	few	TRBV7-6	TRBJ2-1	CASSTRDNEQFF	TGTGCCAGCAGCACCCGAGACAATGAGCAGTTCTTC
.	.	TRBV9	TRBJ2-3	CASSTSGSPSTDTQYF	TGTGCCAGCAGCACATCAGGGTCCCCTAGCACAGATACGCAGTATTTT
.	few	TRBV6-2/TRBV6-3	TRBJ2-7	CASSPRQDEQYF	TGTGCCAGCAGCCCTAGACAGGACGAGCAGTACTTC
.	few	TRBV29-1	TRBJ1-1	CSVQGGHIGVMNTEAFF	TGCAGCGTTCAAGGGGGGCACATCGGAGTAATGAACACTGAAGCTTTCTTT
.	.	TRBV10-3	TRBJ2-5	CAISESQGTGQETQYF	TGTGCCATCAGTGAGTCTCAGGGGACGGGGCAAGAGACCCAGTACTTC
.	.	TRBV20-1	TRBJ2-1	CSARVRGLGYNEQFF	TGCAGTGCTAGGGTACGGGGTTTGGGATACAATGAGCAGTTCTTC
.	few	TRBV20-1	TRBJ2-5	CSARAHREETQYF	TGCAGTGCTAGAGCCCACAGGGAGGAGACCCAGTACTTC
TRBD1	.	TRBV7-2	TRBJ2-2	CASSLQGQGNTGELFF	TGTGCCAGCAGCCTACAGGGACAGGGGAACACCGGGGAGCTGTTTTTT
.	.	TRBV12-3/TRBV12-4	TRBJ1-2	CASTKPGRTNYGYTF	TGTGCCAGCACCAAGCCGGGACGGACTAACTATGGCTACACCTTC
.	once	TRBV29-1	TRBJ2-5	CSVEIRGRQETQYF	TGCAGCGTTGAAATCAGGGGGAGGCAAGAGACCCAGTACTTC
.	few	TRBV6-5	TRBJ2-3	CASSCSIAEDTQYF	TGTGCCAGCAGTTGCTCGATCGCAGAAGATACGCAGTATTTT
.	once	TRBV4-2	TRBJ2-7	CASSQEVTGEQYF	TGTGCCAGCAGCCAAGAAGTAACAGGCGAGCAGTACTTC
.	.	TRBV27	TRBJ1-6	CASSFEAGGRGSPRHF	TGTGCCAGCAGTTTCGAAGCGGGAGGGCGGGGTTCACCCCGCCACTTT
.	.	TRBV29-1	TRBJ1-2	CSVQRTAGGYTF	TGCAGCGTCCAAAGGACAGCAGGAGGCTACACCTTC
TRBD2	few	TRBV5-4	TRBJ2-1	CASSFGLAGEKSYNEQFF	TGTGCCAGCAGCTTTGGACTAGCGGGAGAGAAGTCCTACAATGAGCAGTTCTTC
.	.	TRBV21-1	TRBJ1-2	CASSNQFAGDRGHYGYTF	TGTGCCAGCAGCAACCAATTTGCCGGGGACAGGGGCCACTATGGCTACACCTTC
TRBD2	.	TRBV3-1	TRBJ2-5	CASSPQREPRETQYF	TGTGCCAGCAGTCCACAGCGGGAGCCGCGGGAGACCCAGTACTTC
.	.	TRBV11-2	TRBJ1-2	CASSLGVRGDYGYTF	TGTGCCAGCAGCTTAGGCGTCAGGGGAGACTATGGCTACACCTTC
.	few	TRBV20-1	TRBJ2-1	CSAREPTSSPYNEQFF	TGCAGTGCTAGAGAGCCGACTAGTAGCCCCTACAATGAGCAGTTCTTC
.	.	TRBV6-5	TRBJ2-2	CASSLQGIANTGELFF	TGTGCCAGCAGTCTTCAGGGGATTGCGAACACCGGGGAGCTGTTTTTT
TRBD2	once	TRBV7-9	TRBJ2-1	CASSLERTSGSSYNEQFF	TGTGCCAGCAGCTTAGAGCGGACTAGCGGGAGCTCCTACAATGAGCAGTTCTTC
.	.	TRBV2	TRBJ2-3	CASTEGRTDTQYF	TGTGCCAGCACTGAGGGGCGGACAGATACGCAGTATTTT
TRBD1	.	TRBV20-1	TRBJ2-7	CSASGDRGAYEQYF	TGCAGTGCTAGTGGGGACAGGGGCGCCTACGAGCAGTACTTC
.	once	TRBV12-3/TRBV12-4	TRBJ2-5	CASSLVGMYGQYF	TGTGCCAGCAGTTTAGTAGGGATGTACGGGCAGTACTTC
.	.	TRBV10-3	TRBJ1-2	CAIKREGNYGYTF	TGTGCCATCAAAAGAGAAGGGAACTATGGCTACACCTTC
TRBD2	.	TRBV7-2	TRBJ2-7	CASSVAGGPSAYEQYF	TGTGCCAGCAGCGTAGCGGGGGGGCCCTCGGCCTACGAGCAGTACTTC
TRBD2	few	TRBV5-1	TRBJ2-1	CASSLTVAGYEQFF	TGCGCCAGCAGCTTGACGGTAGCGGGTTATGAGCAGTTCTTC
TRBD2	few	TRBV5-6	TRBJ2-7	CASSLAPGRAREQYF	TGTGCCAGCAGCTTGGCCCCCGGGAGGGCCCGTGAGCAGTACTTC
.	.	TRBV20-1	TRBJ1-5	CSASGRINQPQHF	TGCAGTGCTAGCGGCAGGATCAATCAGCCCCAGCATTTT
.	.	TRBV5-1	TRBJ2-7	CASSLLPGGAYEQYF	TGCGCCAGCAGCTTGTTGCCAGGGGGGGCCTACGAGCAGTACTTC
.	.	TRBV7-9	TRBJ2-5	CASSWTAEETQYF	TGTGCCAGCAGCTGGACAGCGGAAGAGACCCAGTACTTC
.	.	TRBV6-1	TRBJ2-3	CASNQGGSTDTQYF	TGTGCCAGCAACCAAGGGGGGTCCACAGATACGCAGTATTTT
TRBD1	.	TRBV12-3/TRBV12-4	TRBJ1-1	CASRVTGVNTEAFF	TGTGCCAGCAGGGTGACAGGGGTGAACACTGAAGCTTTCTTT
TRBD2	few	TRBV6-1	TRBJ2-5	CASSATSPETQYF	TGTGCCAGCAGTGCGACTAGCCCAGAGACCCAGTACTTC
.	few	TRBV6-5	TRBJ2-5	CASSYSFGSTETQYF	TGTGCCAGCAGTTACAGCTTTGGGAGTACGGAGACCCAGTACTTC